This T cell receptor beta chain was identified during a study of T cells after yellow fever vaccination (dated by TCRdb to between 2019 and 2020). With respect to the entire study: The SMART-Seq v4 Ultra Low Input RNA kit was used to prepare libraries from fractions with low cell numbers. To follow T-cell clones before and after both primary and booster YFV17D yellow fever vaccination, bulk TCR alpha and beta repertoires underwent longitudinal sequencing. Two healthy male donors made up the cohort, one aged 18 to 30 years and the other aged 30 to 40 years. Blood was collected at multiple timepoints before and after primary and secondary immunization, and bulk PBMC replicates and cell subsets were isolated. The research as a whole found: Because the study included only a couple of donors, the extent to which the findings can be generalized is limited. A small fraction of clonotypes appeared in both the CD4 and CD8 compartments, likely as a result of convergent recombination. FACS-sorted repertoires could contain abundant contaminating clonotypes from the bulk population, so computational filtering was required. After the booster, most of the clones that had expanded following primary vaccination were detected again (approximately 96% of CD4 and 80% to 90% of CD8), which suggests that memory was broadly maintained. The secondary T-cell response was found to be weaker but faster than the primary response, with a peak reached on day 5 rather than on day 15.

V loses 5 bases of germline sequence and J loses 6 bases, and the interval between the two ends is 14 bases. Inclusive of the bounding cysteine and phenylalanine, the CDR3 is 15 residues long. Solely the CDR3 DNA is kept, with 45 bases framed from the first base. This clonotype was recorded many times. Its cognate antigen has yet to be identified. One base away there is no much larger clone; base qualities are not given. Reading the label with the study, this specimen's treatment or condition is: live attenuated yellow fever vaccine strain. Two biological replicates of bulk PBMCs were collected at each blood-draw timepoint. A standard Ficoll-Paque protocol was used to isolate PBMCs from peripheral blood. TriZol was used to extract RNA from bulk PBMCs, CD4 and CD8 fractions, and dextramer-positive and dextramer-negative fractions. Sequencer: Illumina NovaSeq 6000. TCR cDNA was made using 5'RACE template switching, a step that added a universal primer site and unique molecular identifiers. Priming for cDNA synthesis came from both the TCR alpha and TCR beta constant segments. Library amplification used two PCR steps, and the second PCR step added sample barcodes and sequencing adapters. Sequencing of libraries was done on Illumina HiSeq 2500 (2x100 bp) or NovaSeq (2x150 bp). Regarding the original processing steps: Demultiplexing of reads and collapsing into UMI consensus sequences were performed with MIGEC, and V(D)J alignment was carried out with MiXCR. Vaccine-responding clonotypes were identified with edgeR using replicate PBMC samples, with FDR below 0.01 and a log2 fold change above 5 up to day 15 being required. CD4 or CD8 identity was assigned to each bulk clonotype according to whether the clonotype was present at higher abundance in the sequenced CD4 repertoire or the sequenced CD8 repertoire. Starting from the raw public reads, TCRdb applied fastp trimming at Q25, assembled clones with MiXCR and retained in-frame beta chains. When rows share a CDR3 protein, they turn into one entry using the most common DNA and genes. The V and J calls shown here were made by TCRdb, not taken from the authors' results. The sample table holds some 250,000 distinct CDR3 sequences, of which 3.6% were seen once. The ten largest account for about 20% of the sample.

This specimen consisted of PBMCs, obtained 15 days after the yellow fever booster vaccination. The rearrangement joined TRBV12-3 or TRBV12-4 to TRBJ1-6; TRBD1 is a weak D gene call, 5 bases matching. This receptor was obtained from a man between 18 and 29 years old who received the YFV17D yellow fever vaccine. The CDR3 protein: CASSGAGTVNSPLHF. The DNA sequence is given as TGTGCCAGCAGTGGAGCCGGGACCGTTAATTCACCCCTCCACTTT.